The next 17 T cell receptor beta chains were all read from a single sample in a study of CD8 T cells in ankylosing spondylitis. The study, taken as a whole, reports: What seemed typical of ankylosing spondylitis blood was a TCR beta motif built from roughly 8 highly homologous variants.

Their antigen targets remain unknown. TCRdb re-analysed the 5' RACE reads in MiXCR, keeping a single row per CDR3 protein. This table has 800,000 to 900,000 distinct CDR3 sequences, 12% appearing once. The sequenced material came from blood, either unsorted or a sorted T cell fraction (not recorded which). The receptors were sampled from a male donor with ankylosing spondylitis.

This chain joins TRBV29-1 and TRBJ1-1; weak D call: TRBD1 (6 bases). V was trimmed by 4 bases and J by 3 bases, leaving 9 bases between them. CDR1 is SQVTM, CDR2 ANQGSEA, per germline. The CDR3 length is 12 residues. The CDR3 spells CSVVGADTEAFF. CDR3 in DNA: TGCAGCGTTGTGGGGGCGGACACTGAAGCTTTCTTT.

Only a few counts were recorded for this clonotype. The V call is TRBV20-1, the J call TRBJ1-2, with unresolved D. This CDR3 has 13 residues. Trimming left V 6 bases short and J 3 bases short, with 14 bases between. CDR1 is DFQATT, CDR2 SNEGSKA, per germline (reference sequence). The CDR3 nucleotides read TGCAGTGCCCCCCGGGAGTTGGACTATGGCTACACCTTC. It translates to CSAPRELDYGYTF.

This clonotype was seen ten or more times. The junction departs from the called germline gene at one end, perhaps through a read error. The chain uses TRBV7-7 and TRBJ2-5; D might be TRBD2 (5 bases). This CDR3 is 13 amino acids long. CDR1 SSHAT and CDR2 FNYEAQ come from the germline V gene (reference sequence). CDR3 nucleotides: TGTGCTAGCAGCTTAGCGCAGTCGGAGACCCAGTACTTC. It specifies CASSLAQSETQYF.

The table lists this clonotype with many counts. The rearrangement links TRBV20-1 to TRBJ2-3; D remains ambiguous. CDR1 is DFQATT, CDR2 SNEGSKA, per germline (reference sequence). V lost 7 bases to trimming and J lost 5 bases, with 16 bases between them. CDR3 length: 13 amino acids. CDR3 bases: TGCAGTGTGCTAGACAACAAAGGAGATACGCAGTATTTT. Translated, it gives CSVLDNKGDTQYF.

This clonotype was recorded a few times. The rearrangement links TRBV20-1 to TRBJ2-5; perhaps TRBD2 as D (6 bases). The CDR3 is made up of 13 amino acids. Trimming took 1 base from V and 5 from J, leaving 11 bases between them. Germline V gene lookup returns CDR1 DFQATT and CDR2 SNEGSKA (reference sequence). The CDR3 region is CSARASGRETQYF. In nucleotides, the CDR3 is TGCAGTGCTAGAGCGTCAGGGAGGGAGACCCAGTACTTC.

The chain couples TRBV29-1 to TRBJ2-7; D unclear. The V gene's germline CDR1 is SQVTM and CDR2 ANQGSEA. The V gene lost 3 bases and the J gene lost 6 bases, with 6 bases spanning the gap. The CDR3 consists of 10 residues. CDR3 in amino acids: CSVENGEQYF. CDR3 in DNA: TGCAGCGTTGAGAACGGCGAGCAGTACTTC.

This clonotype was recorded a few times. The rearrangement links TRBV7-2 to TRBJ2-1, with a weak D call TRBD1 (6 bases). V was pared by 1 base and J by 3 bases, with 10 bases between. This CDR3 has 15 residues. CDR1 is SGHTA, CDR2 FQGNSA, per germline. CDR3: CASSLDRDIYNEQFF. DNA for the CDR3: TGTGCCAGCAGCTTAGACCGGGACATCTACAATGAGCAGTTCTTC.

The chain joins TRBV6-1 to TRBJ2-3; D is perhaps TRBD1 or TRBD2 (6 bases each). This CDR3 has 15 amino acids. Germline CDR1 is MNHNS and CDR2 is SASEGT. V was clipped by 4 bases and J by 14 bases, with 25 bases between them. CDR3 region: CASSVRSRFSWGAYF. The CDR3 DNA is TGTGCCAGCAGTGTACGGTCACGTTTCTCTTGGGGGGCGTATTTT.

The CDR3 DNA reads as TGCGCCAGCAGCCGGGACAGACAATCACCCCTCCACTTT. Its translation: CASSRDRQSPLHF. The chain couples TRBV5-1 to TRBJ1-6; TRBD1 agrees at 7 bases. Trimming took 4 bases from V and 10 from J; bases not matched to a gene: 5. Germline V CDR1 and CDR2: SGHRS, YFSETQ. The CDR3 covers 13 residues. Complete variable domain (other parts from reference TRBV5-1 and TRBJ1-6): KAGVTQTPRYLIKTRGQQVTLSCSPISGHRSVSWYQQTPGQGLQFLFEYFSETQRNKGNFPGRFSGRQFSNSRSEMNVSTLELGDSALYLCASSRDRQSPLHFGNGTRLTVT.

The table lists this clonotype with many counts. This sequence joins TRBV29-1 and TRBJ2-7; weak D call: TRBD2 (7 bases). Germline values: CDR1 SQVTM, CDR2 ANQGSEA. The CDR3 contains 15 residues. V dropped 6 bases and J dropped 1 base, with 19 bases sitting between them. The CDR3 DNA follows: TGCAGCGTCGGAAGGGGGGGAGAGAGGTCCTACGAGCAGTACTTC. It specifies CSVGRGGERSYEQYF.

The chain recombines TRBV20-1 with TRBJ1-5; D gene uncertain. Trimming shortened V by 1 base and J by 5 bases, and 6 bases separated the two germline ends. CDR3 size: 12 residues. Germline values: CDR1 DFQATT, CDR2 SNEGSKA (reference sequence). The chain's CDR3 is CSARVGYQPQHF. The CDR3 DNA reads TGCAGTGCTAGAGTGGGATATCAGCCCCAGCATTTT.

This clonotype was seen a few times. The chain is built from TRBV24-1 and TRBJ2-7; 9 nucleotides align to TRBD1. Trimming cost V 3 bases and J 5 bases; bases outside gene matches: 7. Looked up from germline, CDR1 is KGHDR and CDR2 is SFDVKD. CDR3 length equals 15 residues. The CDR3 here is CATSDPRTGDHEQYF. CDR3 nucleotide sequence: TGTGCCACCAGTGATCCAAGGACAGGGGATCACGAGCAGTACTTC.

Only a few counts were recorded for this clonotype. This chain joins TRBV28 and TRBJ2-1, with D maybe TRBD2 (6 bases). Trimming took 2 bases from V and 4 from J, leaving 15 bases between them. Germline assignment: CDR1 MDHEN and CDR2 SYDVKM. The CDR3 totals 16 residues. Here the CDR3 reads CASSLAGTSIYNEQFF. CDR3 in DNA: TGTGCCAGCAGTTTAGCCGGGACTTCGATTTACAATGAGCAGTTCTTC.

The chain has TRBV12-3 or TRBV12-4 and TRBJ1-2, with unresolved D. V lost 3 bases, J lost 6 bases, and 11 bases lay in between. CDR3 length equals 13 residues. In nucleotides, the CDR3 is TGTGCCAGCAGTTTTGTGGCAGCAAATGGCTACACCTTC. Translated, it gives CASSFVAANGYTF.

The J gene is TRBJ2-7, the V gene TRBV4-2, with a tentative D call TRBD1 (5 bases). The CDR3 covers 14 residues. Germline lookup yields CDR1 LGHNA and CDR2 YNFKEQ. V lost 1 base and J 4 bases, leaving 11 bases between the germline ends. This CDR3 is CASSQGARAYEQYF. Written as DNA, the CDR3 is TGTGCCAGCAGCCAAGGAGCCAGGGCTTACGAGCAGTACTTC.

V is TRBV29-1 and J is TRBJ2-1; D tentatively fits TRBD1 or TRBD2 (5 bases each). Germline CDR1 SQVTM, CDR2 ANQGSEA. The V end lost 5 bases, the J end lost 3 bases, and 17 bases lay between the germline ends. This CDR3 is 15 amino acids long. CDR3 in amino acids: CSVLPGAGLYNEQFF. CDR3 nucleotides: TGCAGCGTTCTCCCCGGGGCAGGGCTCTACAATGAGCAGTTCTTC.

This clonotype was detected only a few times. The rearrangement links TRBV20-1 to TRBJ2-5; 9 nucleotides align to TRBD1. CDR3 size: 17 residues. Germline V gene data show CDR1 as DFQATT and CDR2 as SNEGSKA (reference sequence). V was pared by 0 bases and J by 7 bases, with 15 bases of the junction left unmatched. Written as DNA, the CDR3 is TGCAGTGCTAGAGATTTCCTAGGACAGGGGCCATTGGGGACCCAGTACTTC. It encodes CSARDFLGQGPLGTQYF.